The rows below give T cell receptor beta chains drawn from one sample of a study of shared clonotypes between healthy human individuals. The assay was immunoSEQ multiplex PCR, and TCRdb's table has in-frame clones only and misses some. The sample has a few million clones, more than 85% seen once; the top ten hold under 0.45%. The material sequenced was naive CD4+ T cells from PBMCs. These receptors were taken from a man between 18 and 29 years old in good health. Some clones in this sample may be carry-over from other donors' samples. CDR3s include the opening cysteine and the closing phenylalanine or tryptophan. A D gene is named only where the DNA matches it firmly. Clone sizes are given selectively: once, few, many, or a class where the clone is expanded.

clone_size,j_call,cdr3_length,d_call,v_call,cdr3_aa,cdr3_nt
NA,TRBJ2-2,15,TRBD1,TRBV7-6,CATRTGAERVGELFF,TGTGCCACACGTACAGGGGCGGAAAGAGTCGGGGAGCTGTTTTTT
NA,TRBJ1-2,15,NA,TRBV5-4,CASSLARGSSYGYTF,TGTGCCAGCAGCTTGGCCCGAGGCTCAAGCTATGGCTACACCTTC
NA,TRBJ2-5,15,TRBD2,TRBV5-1,CASSLNSGRTSPQYF,TGCGCCAGCAGCCTGAATAGCGGGAGGACCTCGCCCCAGTACTTC
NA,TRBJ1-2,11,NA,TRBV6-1,CASRFGMGYTF,TGTGCCAGCCGGTTTGGGATGGGCTACACCTTC
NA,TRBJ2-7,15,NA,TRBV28,CASRPQTGNSYEQYF,TGTGCCAGCAGGCCGCAAACAGGGAACTCCTACGAGCAGTACTTC
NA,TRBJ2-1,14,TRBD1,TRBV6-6,CASSYRTGSNEQFF,TGTGCCAGCAGTTACAGGACAGGGTCGAATGAGCAGTTCTTC
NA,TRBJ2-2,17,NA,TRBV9,CASSARREGSNTGELFF,TGTGCCAGCAGCGCCAGACGTGAGGGGTCGAACACCGGGGAGCTGTTTTTT
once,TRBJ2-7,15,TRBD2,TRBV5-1,CASSPWTSASYEQYF,TGCGCCAGCAGCCCGTGGACTAGCGCGTCCTACGAGCAGTACTTC
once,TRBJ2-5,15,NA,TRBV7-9,CASSYRPALSYAQYF,TGTGCCAGCAGCTACAGACCGGCCCTCAGTTATGCCCAGTACTTC
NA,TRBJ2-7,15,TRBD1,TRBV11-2,CASSSARDSDGEQYF,TGTGCCAGCAGCTCCGCACGGGACAGCGACGGGGAGCAGTACTTC
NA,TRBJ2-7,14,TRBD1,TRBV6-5,CASSSTGTGDEQYF,TGTGCCAGCAGTTCCACCGGGACAGGGGACGAGCAGTACTTC
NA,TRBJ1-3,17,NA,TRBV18,CASSLIGTPVSGNTIYF,TGTGCCAGCTCACTTATCGGGACGCCGGTCTCTGGAAACACCATATATTTT
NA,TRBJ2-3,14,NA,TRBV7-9,CASSLAMDQDTQYF,TGTGCCAGCAGCCTCGCAATGGATCAAGATACGCAGTATTTT
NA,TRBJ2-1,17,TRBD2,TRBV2,CASSEISGRARGHEQFF,TGTGCCAGCAGTGAAATTAGCGGGAGGGCCCGGGGCCATGAGCAGTTCTTC
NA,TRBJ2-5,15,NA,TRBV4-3,CASSQDLGLGETQYF,TGCGCCAGCAGCCAAGATTTGGGGTTAGGGGAGACCCAGTACTTC
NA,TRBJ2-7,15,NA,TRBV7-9,CASSFFGGLFDEQYF,TGTGCCAGCAGCTTCTTCGGGGGGCTTTTCGACGAGCAGTACTTC
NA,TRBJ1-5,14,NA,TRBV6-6,CASSRSGLNQPQHF,TGTGCCAGCAGTCGTTCAGGACTCAATCAGCCCCAGCATTTT
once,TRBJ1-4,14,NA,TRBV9,CASSVDRVGEKLFF,TGTGCCAGCAGCGTAGACAGGGTAGGGGAAAAACTGTTTTTT
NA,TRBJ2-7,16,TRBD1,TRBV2,CASSTDRPNLSYEQYF,TGTGCCAGCAGTACGGACAGGCCGAACCTCTCCTACGAGCAGTACTTC
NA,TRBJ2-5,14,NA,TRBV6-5,CASSYSRVGETQYF,TGTGCCAGCAGTTACTCGCGGGTAGGAGAGACCCAGTACTTC
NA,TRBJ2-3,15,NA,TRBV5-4,CASSLAPGGTDTQYF,TGTGCCAGCAGCTTGGCCCCGGGTGGCACAGATACGCAGTATTTT
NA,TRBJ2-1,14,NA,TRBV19,CASSIIVGAGLQFF,TGTGCCAGTAGTATAATAGTCGGGGCAGGGTTACAGTTCTTC